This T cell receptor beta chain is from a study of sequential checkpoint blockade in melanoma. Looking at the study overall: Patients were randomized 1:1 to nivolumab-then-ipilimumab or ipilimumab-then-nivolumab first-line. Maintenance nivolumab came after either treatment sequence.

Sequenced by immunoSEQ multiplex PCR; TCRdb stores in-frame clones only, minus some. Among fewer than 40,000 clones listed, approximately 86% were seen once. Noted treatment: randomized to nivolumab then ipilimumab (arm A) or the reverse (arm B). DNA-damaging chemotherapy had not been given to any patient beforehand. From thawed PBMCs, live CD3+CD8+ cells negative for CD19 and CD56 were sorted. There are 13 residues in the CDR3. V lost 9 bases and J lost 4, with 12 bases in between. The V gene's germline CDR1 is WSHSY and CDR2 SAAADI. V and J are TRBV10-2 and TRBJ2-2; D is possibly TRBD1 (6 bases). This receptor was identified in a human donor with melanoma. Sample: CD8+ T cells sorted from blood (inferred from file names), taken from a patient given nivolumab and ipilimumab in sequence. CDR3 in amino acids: CASPDRSTGELFF. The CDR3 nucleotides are TGCGCCAGTCCCGACAGGAGCACCGGGGAGCTGTTTTTT.